This T cell receptor beta chain was observed in a study of blood T cells in healthy people across ages. This clonotype has just a few counts. This CDR3 comprises 11 residues. Trimming left V 7 bases short and J 7 bases short, with 14 bases between. The germline V gene encodes CDR1 SQVTM and CDR2 ANQGSEA. A second PCR of roughly 7 to 11 cycles used a sample-barcoded 5' primer and a J-beta primer mix. TCRdb used MiXCR to reprocess the 5' RACE reads, holding one entry per CDR3 protein. The sample records more than 650,000 distinct CDR3 sequences, about 55% being singletons. The V and J genes are TRBV29-1 and TRBJ2-7; D is undetermined. The receptor comes from a man older than 75 in good health. Material for sequencing was blood. CDR3 coding DNA: TGCAGCGCTACGTCCAGCGTGGAGCAGTACTTC. It translates to CSATSSVEQYF.